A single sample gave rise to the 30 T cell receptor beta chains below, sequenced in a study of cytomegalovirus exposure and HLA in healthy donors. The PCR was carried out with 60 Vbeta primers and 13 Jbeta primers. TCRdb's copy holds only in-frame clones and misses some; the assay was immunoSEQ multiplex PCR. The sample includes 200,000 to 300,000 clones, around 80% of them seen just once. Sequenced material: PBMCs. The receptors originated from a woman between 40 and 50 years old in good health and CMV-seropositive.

The DNA of the CDR3 is TGTGCCAGCAGTTCGGCGGGAGTTTACAATGAGCAGTTCTTC. Translating it yields CASSSAGVYNEQFF. The V and J genes are TRBV25-1 and TRBJ2-1, with 7 bases fitting TRBD2. Per germline, CDR1 MGHDK and CDR2 SYGVNS. The CDR3 has 14 residues. The trim removed 5 bases at V and 4 bases at J, leaving 5 bases unmatched.

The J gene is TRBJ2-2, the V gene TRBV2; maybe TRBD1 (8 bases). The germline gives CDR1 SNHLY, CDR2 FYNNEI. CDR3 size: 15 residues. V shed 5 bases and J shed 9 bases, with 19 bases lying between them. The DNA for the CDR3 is TGTGCCAGCAGTTCAGGACAGGGAGGGGGCCGGGAGCTGTTTTTT. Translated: CASSSGQGGGRELFF.

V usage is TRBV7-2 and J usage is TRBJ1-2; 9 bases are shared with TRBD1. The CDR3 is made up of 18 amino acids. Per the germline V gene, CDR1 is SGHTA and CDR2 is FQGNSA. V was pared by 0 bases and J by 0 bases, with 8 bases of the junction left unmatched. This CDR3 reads CASSLAGTGSIANYGYTF. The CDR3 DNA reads TGTGCCAGCAGCTTAGCCGGGACAGGGTCGATAGCTAACTATGGCTACACCTTC.

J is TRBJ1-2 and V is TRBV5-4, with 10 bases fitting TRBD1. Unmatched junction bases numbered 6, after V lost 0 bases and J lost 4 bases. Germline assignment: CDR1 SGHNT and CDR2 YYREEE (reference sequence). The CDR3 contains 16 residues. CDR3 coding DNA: TGTGCCAGCAGCTTGGTGGGCGGGACAGGGGTCTATGGCTACACCTTC. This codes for CASSLVGGTGVYGYTF.

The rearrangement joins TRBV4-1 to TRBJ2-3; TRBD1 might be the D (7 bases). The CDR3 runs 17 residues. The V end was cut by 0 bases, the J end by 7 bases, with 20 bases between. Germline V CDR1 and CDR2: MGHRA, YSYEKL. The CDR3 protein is CASSQESGLQGGNTQYF. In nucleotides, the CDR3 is TGCGCCAGCAGCCAAGAGAGTGGTTTGCAGGGGGGAAATACGCAGTATTTT.

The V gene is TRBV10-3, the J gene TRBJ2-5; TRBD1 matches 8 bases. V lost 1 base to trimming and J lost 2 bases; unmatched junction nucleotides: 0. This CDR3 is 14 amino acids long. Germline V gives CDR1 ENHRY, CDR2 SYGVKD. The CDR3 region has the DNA TGTGCCATCAGTGAGTACAGGGGGCAAGAGACCCAGTACTTC. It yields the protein CAISEYRGQETQYF.

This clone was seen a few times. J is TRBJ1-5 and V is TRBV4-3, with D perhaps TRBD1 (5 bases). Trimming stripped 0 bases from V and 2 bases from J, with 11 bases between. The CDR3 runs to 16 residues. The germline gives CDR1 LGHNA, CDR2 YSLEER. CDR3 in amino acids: CASSQDVGEGNQPQHF. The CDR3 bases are TGCGCCAGCAGCCAAGATGTAGGGGAGGGCAATCAGCCCCAGCATTTT.

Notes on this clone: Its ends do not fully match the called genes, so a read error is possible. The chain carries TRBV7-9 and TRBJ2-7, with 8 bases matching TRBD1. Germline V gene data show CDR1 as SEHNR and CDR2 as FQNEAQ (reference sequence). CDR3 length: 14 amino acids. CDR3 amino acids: CSSSERQGRYEQYF. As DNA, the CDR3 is TGTTCCAGCAGTGAGAGACAGGGGCGATACGAGCAGTACTTC.

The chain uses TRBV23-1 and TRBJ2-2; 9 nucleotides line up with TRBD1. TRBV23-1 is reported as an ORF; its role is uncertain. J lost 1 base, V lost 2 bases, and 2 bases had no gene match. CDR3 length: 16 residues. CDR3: CASSQAGQGNTGELFF. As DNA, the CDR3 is TGCGCCAGCAGTCAAGCGGGACAGGGGAACACCGGGGAGCTGTTTTTT.

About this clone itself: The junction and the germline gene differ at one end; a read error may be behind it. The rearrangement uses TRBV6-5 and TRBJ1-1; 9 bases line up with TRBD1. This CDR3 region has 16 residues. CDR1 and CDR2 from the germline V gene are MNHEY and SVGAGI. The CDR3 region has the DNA TGTGCCAGCAGTTTAGCCGGGACAGGGAGGAACTCTGAAGCTTTCTTT. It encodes CASSLAGTGRNSEAFF.

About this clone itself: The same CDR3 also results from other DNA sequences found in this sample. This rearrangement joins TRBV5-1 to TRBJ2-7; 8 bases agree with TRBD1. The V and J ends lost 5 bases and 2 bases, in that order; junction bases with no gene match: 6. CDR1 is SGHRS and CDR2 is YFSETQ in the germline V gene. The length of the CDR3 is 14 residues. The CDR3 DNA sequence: TGCGCCAGCAGTCCCGACAGGGGACCCTACGAGCAGTACTTC. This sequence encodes CASSPDRGPYEQYF. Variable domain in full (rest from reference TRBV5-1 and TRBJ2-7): KAGVTQTPRYLIKTRGQQVTLSCSPISGHRSVSWYQQTPGQGLQFLFEYFSETQRNKGNFPGRFSGRQFSNSRSEMNVSTLELGDSALYLCASSPDRGPYEQYFGPGTRLTVT.

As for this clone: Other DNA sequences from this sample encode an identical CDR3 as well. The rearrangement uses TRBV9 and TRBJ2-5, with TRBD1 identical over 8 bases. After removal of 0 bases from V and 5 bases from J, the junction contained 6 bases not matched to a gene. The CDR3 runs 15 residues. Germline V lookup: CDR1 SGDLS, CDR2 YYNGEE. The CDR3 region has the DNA TGTGCCAGCAGCGTAGGGCAGGGGGCATGGGAGACCCAGTACTTC. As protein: CASSVGQGAWETQYF. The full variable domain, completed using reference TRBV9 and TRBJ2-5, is DSGVTQTPKHLITATGQRVTLRCSPRSGDLSVYWYQQSLDQGLQFLIQYYNGEERAKGNILERFSAQQFPDLHSELNLSSLELGDSALYFCASSVGQGAWETQYFGPGTRLLVL.

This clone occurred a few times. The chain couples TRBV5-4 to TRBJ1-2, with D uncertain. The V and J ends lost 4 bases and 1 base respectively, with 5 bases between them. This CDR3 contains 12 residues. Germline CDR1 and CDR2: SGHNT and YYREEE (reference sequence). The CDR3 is CASSPLNYGYTF. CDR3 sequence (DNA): TGTGCCAGCAGCCCCCTTAACTATGGCTACACCTTC.

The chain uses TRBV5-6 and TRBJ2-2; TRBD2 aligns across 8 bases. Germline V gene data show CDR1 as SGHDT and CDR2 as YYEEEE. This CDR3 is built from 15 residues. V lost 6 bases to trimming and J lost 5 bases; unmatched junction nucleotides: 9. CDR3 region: CASIPGGARTGELFF. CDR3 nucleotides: TGTGCCAGCATTCCCGGGGGGGCGAGGACCGGGGAGCTGTTTTTT.

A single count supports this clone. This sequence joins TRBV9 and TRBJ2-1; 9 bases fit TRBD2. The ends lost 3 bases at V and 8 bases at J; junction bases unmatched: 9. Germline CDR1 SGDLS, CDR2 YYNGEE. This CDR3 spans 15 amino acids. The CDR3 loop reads CASSAVAGGLDEQFF. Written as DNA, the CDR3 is TGTGCCAGCAGCGCTGTGGCGGGGGGGCTGGATGAGCAGTTCTTC.

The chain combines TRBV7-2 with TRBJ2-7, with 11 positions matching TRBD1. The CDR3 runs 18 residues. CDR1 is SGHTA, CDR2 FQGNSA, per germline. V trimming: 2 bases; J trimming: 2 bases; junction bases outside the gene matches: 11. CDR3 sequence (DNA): TGTGCCAGCAGCTTACCCATCCCCTCGGACAGGGGGCCCTACGAGCAGTACTTC. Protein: CASSLPIPSDRGPYEQYF.

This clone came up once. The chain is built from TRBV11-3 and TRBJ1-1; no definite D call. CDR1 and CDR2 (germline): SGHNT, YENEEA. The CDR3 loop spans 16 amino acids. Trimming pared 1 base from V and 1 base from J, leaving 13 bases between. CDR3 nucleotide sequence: TGTGCCAGCAGCTTAGTACGGGAGTTTTCGAACACTGAAGCTTTCTTT. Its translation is CASSLVREFSNTEAFF.

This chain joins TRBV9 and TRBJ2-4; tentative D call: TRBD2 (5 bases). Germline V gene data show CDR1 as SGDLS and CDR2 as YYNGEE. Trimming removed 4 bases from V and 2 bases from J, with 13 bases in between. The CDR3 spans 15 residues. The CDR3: CASSPLEATKNIQYF. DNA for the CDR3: TGTGCCAGCAGCCCGTTGGAGGCAACCAAAAACATTCAGTACTTC.

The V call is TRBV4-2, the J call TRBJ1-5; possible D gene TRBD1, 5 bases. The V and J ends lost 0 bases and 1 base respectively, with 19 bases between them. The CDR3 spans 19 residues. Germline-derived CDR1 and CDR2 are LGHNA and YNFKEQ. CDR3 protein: CASSQDRRGRGASNQPQHF. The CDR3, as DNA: TGTGCCAGCAGCCAAGATAGGCGGGGAAGGGGAGCGAGCAATCAGCCCCAGCATTTT.

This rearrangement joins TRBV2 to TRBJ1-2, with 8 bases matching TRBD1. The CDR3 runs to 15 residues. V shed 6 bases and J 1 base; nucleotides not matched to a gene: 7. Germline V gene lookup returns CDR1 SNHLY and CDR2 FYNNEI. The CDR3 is CASRAGTGFNYGYTF. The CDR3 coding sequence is TGTGCCAGCAGGGCCGGGACAGGATTTAACTATGGCTACACCTTC. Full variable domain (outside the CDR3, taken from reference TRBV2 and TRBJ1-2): EPEVTQTPSHQVTQMGQEVILRCVPISNHLYFYWYRQILGQKVEFLVSFYNNEISEKSEIFDDQFSVERPDGSNFTLKIRSTKLEDSAMYFCASRAGTGFNYGYTFGSGTRLTVV.

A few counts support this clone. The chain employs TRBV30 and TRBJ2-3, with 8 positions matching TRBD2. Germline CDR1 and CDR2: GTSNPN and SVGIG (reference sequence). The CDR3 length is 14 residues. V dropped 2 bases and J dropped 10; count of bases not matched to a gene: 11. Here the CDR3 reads CAWSSSGSSRAQYF. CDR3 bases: TGTGCCTGGAGTTCGAGCGGGAGCTCCCGCGCGCAGTATTTT.

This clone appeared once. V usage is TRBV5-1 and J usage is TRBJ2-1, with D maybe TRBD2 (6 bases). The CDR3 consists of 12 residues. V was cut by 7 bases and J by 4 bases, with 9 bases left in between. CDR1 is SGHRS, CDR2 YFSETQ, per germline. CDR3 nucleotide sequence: TGCGCCAGCCTCAGCGGGTACAATGAGCAGTTCTTC. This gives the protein CASLSGYNEQFF.

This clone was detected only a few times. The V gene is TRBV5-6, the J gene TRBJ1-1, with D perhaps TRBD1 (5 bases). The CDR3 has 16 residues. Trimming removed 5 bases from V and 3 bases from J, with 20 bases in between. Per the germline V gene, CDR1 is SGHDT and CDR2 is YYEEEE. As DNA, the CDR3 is TGTGCCAGCAGAAGAACGGACGGGGGATGGGACACTGAAGCTTTCTTT. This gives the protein CASRRTDGGWDTEAFF.

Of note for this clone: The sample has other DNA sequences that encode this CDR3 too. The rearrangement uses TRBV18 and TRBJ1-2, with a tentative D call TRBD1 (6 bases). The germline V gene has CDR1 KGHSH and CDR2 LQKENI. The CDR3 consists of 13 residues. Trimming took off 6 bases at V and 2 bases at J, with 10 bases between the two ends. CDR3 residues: CASSPDRNYGYTF. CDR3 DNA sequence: TGTGCCAGCTCTCCCGACAGGAACTATGGCTACACCTTC.

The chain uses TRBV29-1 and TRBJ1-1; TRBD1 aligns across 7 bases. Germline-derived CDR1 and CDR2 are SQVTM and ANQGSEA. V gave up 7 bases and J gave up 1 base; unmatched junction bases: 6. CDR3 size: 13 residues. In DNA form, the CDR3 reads TGCAGCGGGTTGACAGGGACGAACACTGAAGCTTTCTTT. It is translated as CSGLTGTNTEAFF.

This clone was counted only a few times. The CDR3 region is CASSFFTGNYNEQFF. CDR3 sequence (DNA): TGTGCCAGCAGCTTTTTCACAGGAAATTACAATGAGCAGTTCTTC. This chain uses TRBV13 with TRBJ2-1; D perhaps matches TRBD1 (5 bases). This CDR3 is built from 15 residues. CDR1 is PRHDT, CDR2 FYEKMQ, per germline (reference sequence). The ends were cut back, 3 bases at V and 4 bases at J, with 13 bases in the middle.

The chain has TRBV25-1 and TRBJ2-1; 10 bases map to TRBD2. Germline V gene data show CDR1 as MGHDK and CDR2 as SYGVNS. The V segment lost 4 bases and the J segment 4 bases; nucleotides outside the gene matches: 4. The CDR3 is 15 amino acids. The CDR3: CASSATSGSYNEQFF. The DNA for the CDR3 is TGTGCCAGCAGTGCGACTAGCGGGTCTTACAATGAGCAGTTCTTC.

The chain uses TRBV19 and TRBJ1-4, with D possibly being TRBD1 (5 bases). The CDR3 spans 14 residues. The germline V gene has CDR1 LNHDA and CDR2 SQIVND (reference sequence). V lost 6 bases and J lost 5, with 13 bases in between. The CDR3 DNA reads TGTGCCAGTAGAGTCGGGGGGACCAATGAAAAACTGTTTTTT. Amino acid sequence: CASRVGGTNEKLFF.

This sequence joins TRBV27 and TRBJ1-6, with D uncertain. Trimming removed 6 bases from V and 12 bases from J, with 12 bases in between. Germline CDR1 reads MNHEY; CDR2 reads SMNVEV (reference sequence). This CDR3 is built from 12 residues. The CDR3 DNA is TGTGCCAGCAGGCCCCAGCCAGGACCCCTCCACTTT. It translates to CASRPQPGPLHF.

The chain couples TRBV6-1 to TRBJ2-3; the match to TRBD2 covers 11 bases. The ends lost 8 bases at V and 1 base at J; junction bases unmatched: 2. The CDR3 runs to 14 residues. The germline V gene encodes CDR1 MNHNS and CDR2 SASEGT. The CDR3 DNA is TGTGCCAGCCAGACTAGCGGGGGCACAGATACGCAGTATTTT. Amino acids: CASQTSGGTDTQYF.